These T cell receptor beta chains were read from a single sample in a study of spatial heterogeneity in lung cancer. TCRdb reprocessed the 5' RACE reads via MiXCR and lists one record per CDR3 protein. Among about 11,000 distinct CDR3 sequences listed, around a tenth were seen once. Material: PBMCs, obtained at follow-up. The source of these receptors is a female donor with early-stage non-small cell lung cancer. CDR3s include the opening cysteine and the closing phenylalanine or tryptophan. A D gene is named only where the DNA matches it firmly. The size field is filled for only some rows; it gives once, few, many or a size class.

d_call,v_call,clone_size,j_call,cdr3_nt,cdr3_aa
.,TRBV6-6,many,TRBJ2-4,TGTGCCAGCAGTCCCTTAGGGGAGCTAGCCAAAAACATTCAGTACTTC,CASSPLGELAKNIQYF
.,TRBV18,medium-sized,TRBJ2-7,TGTGCCAGCTCACCAGAGACTGGAGCCTACGAGCAGTACTTC,CASSPETGAYEQYF
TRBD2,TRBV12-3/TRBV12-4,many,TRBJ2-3,TGTGCCAGCAGGCTAGCGGGGACTCAGTATTTT,CASRLAGTQYF
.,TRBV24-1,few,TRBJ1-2,TGTGCCACCAGTGATCCGGGACGGACCTATGGCTACACCTTC,CATSDPGRTYGYTF
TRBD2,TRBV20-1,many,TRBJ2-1,TGCACCATAGGAGCGGGAGGGTACTCGAATGAGCAGTTCTTC,CTIGAGGYSNEQFF
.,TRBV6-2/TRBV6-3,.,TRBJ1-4,TGTGCCAGCAGTCCGGGCGGAGAGGGAACGTTGAAACTGTTTTTT,CASSPGGEGTLKLFF
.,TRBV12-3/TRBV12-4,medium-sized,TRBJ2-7,TGTGCCAGCAGTTTTTCCGGGACAATCCCCGAGCAGTACTTC,CASSFSGTIPEQYF
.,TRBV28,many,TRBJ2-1,TGTGCCAGCAGTACCCGAGGCCGGCCTAGGCAGTTCTTC,CASSTRGRPRQFF
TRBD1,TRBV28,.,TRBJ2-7,TGTGCCAGCAGTGCGCCGGGACAGGACCACTACGAGCAGTACTTC,CASSAPGQDHYEQYF
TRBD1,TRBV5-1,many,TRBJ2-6,TGCGCCAGCAGCTTGGCAGGGGGCGGATCTGGGGCCAACGTCCTGACTTTC,CASSLAGGGSGANVLTF
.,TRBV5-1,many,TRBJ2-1,TGCGCCAGCAGCATGACAGGCGGACAGTTCTTC,CASSMTGGQFF
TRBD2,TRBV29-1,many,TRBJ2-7,TGCAGCGCGGGGACTAGCGGGAACTACGAGCAGTACTTC,CSAGTSGNYEQYF
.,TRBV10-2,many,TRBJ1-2,TGCGCCAGCAGTGAAACGGGTGTCTTCTATGGCTACACCTTC,CASSETGVFYGYTF
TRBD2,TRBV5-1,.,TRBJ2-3,TGCGCCAGCAGAACGGCGGGAGCTAGCACAGATACGCAGTATTTT,CASRTAGASTDTQYF
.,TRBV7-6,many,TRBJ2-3,TGTGCCAGCAGCCCACCCGGGGTCAGCACAGATACGCAGTATTTT,CASSPPGVSTDTQYF
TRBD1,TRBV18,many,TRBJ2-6,TGTGCCAGCTCGGACCCGGACAGGGACGGCGACTCTGGGGCCAACGTCCTGACTTTC,CASSDPDRDGDSGANVLTF
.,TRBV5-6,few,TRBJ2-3,TGTGCCAGCAGCTTGGATTACCGCAGCACAGATACGCAGTATTTT,CASSLDYRSTDTQYF
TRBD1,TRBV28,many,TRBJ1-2,TGTGCCAGCAGTCCAACGCTCGGGACAGGGGGCTACACCTTC,CASSPTLGTGGYTF
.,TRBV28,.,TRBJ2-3,TGTGCCAGCAAGCGGGCGGATAGCACAGATACGCAGTATTTT,CASKRADSTDTQYF
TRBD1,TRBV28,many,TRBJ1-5,TGTGCCAGTGGACAGGGGCGGCCCCAGCATTTT,CASGQGRPQHF
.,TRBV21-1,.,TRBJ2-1,TGTGCCCGACCGGGACTAGCTCAGTACAATGAGCAGTTCTTC,CARPGLAQYNEQFF
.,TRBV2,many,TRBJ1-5,TGTGCCAGCAGTCGCGGTTCCGATCAGCCCCAGCATTTT,CASSRGSDQPQHF
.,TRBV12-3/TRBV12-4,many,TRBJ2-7,TGTGCCAGCAGTTTAGTCGGGACCGCCAGGGAGCAGTACTTC,CASSLVGTAREQYF
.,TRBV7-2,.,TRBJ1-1,TGTGCCAGCAGCTTAGGAGGGACCAACACTGAAGCTTTCTTT,CASSLGGTNTEAFF
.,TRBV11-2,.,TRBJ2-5,TGTGCCAGCAGCCAGCAGTTAGAAGAGACCCAGTACTTC,CASSQQLEETQYF
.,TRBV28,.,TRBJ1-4,TGTGCCAGCAGAGGGTCTATGGGGGCTAATGAAAAACTGTTTTTT,CASRGSMGANEKLFF
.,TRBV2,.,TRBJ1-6,TGTGCCAGCAGAGGGGCCGATAATTCACCCCTCCACTTT,CASRGADNSPLHF
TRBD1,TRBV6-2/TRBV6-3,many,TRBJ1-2,TGTGCCAGCAGAGAGGACAGGTGGGACTATGGCTACACCTTC,CASREDRWDYGYTF
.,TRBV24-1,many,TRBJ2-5,TGTGCCACCAGTGACCCTAAAACGGGACTCCACCAAGAGACCCAGTACTTC,CATSDPKTGLHQETQYF
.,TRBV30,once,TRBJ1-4,TGTGCCTGTACAGCGTTGAGAAAACTGTTTTTT,CACTALRKLFF
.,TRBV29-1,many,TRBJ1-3,TGCAGCCCCGGAGTACCGATCTCTGGAAACACCATATATTTT,CSPGVPISGNTIYF
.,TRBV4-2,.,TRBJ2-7,TGTGCCAGCAGCCAAACAGGCTCCTACGAGCAGTACTTC,CASSQTGSYEQYF
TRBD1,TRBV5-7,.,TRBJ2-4,TGTGCCAGCATCGACAGGGAAGGAGCCAAAAACATTCAGTACTTC,CASIDREGAKNIQYF
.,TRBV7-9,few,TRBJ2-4,TGTGCCAGCAGCCCCTCACGCATTCAGTACTTC,CASSPSRIQYF
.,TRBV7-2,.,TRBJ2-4,TGTGCCAGCAGCTTAGATAGGGGAGCCAAAAACATTCAGTACTTC,CASSLDRGAKNIQYF
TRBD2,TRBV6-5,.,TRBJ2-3,TGTGCCAGCAGTTACCCCGGGGGGACCCTCACAGATACGCAGTATTTT,CASSYPGGTLTDTQYF
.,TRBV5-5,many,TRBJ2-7,TGTGCCAGCACTCGGTTCCCTCCGAGGGACGAGCAGTACTTC,CASTRFPPRDEQYF
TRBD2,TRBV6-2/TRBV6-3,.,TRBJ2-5,TGTGCCAGCAGTTCAGGTCGACTAGCGAGGGGGGAGACCCAGTACTTC,CASSSGRLARGETQYF
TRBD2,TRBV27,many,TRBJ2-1,TGTGCCAGCAGTTTGATTAGCGGGGGTTACAATGAGCAGTTCTTC,CASSLISGGYNEQFF
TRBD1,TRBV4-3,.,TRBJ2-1,TGCGCCAGCAGCCAAGCTCATGGGACAGGGGTCTACAATGAGCAGTTCTTC,CASSQAHGTGVYNEQFF
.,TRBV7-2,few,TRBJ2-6,TGTGCCAGCAGCTTGGGAAGTGGCTCTGGGGCCAACGTCCTGACTTTC,CASSLGSGSGANVLTF
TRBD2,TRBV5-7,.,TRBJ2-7,TGTGCCAGCAGTTTGGGAAGCGGGGCCCAGGGTTACGAGCAGTACTTC,CASSLGSGAQGYEQYF
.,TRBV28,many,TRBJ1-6,TGTGCCAGCAGCACGCCTTATTCACCCCTCCACTTT,CASSTPYSPLHF
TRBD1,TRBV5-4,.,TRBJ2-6,TGTGCCAGCAGCTCGGCTACCGGGACAGGCTCCCCCCCTGGGGCCAACGTCCTGACTTTC,CASSSATGTGSPPGANVLTF
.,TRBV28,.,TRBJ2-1,TGTGCCAGCAGACTAGATTCCTACAATGAGCAGTTCTTC,CASRLDSYNEQFF
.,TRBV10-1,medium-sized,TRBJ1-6,TGCGCCAGCAGTGGGGAGCTTGGGAATTCACCCCTCCACTTT,CASSGELGNSPLHF
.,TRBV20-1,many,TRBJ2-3,TGCAGTGCTAGAAGAGGCAGGGGCTACACAGATACGCAGTATTTT,CSARRGRGYTDTQYF
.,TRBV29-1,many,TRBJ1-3,TGCAGCGTTGAAGGTCGGGAAAACACCATATATTTT,CSVEGRENTIYF